One sample yielded the 27 T cell receptor beta chains listed below, sequenced in a study of blood T cell repertoires in COVID-19. The data were produced by immunoSEQ multiplex PCR, yet TCRdb's version contains in-frame clones alone and is incomplete. The table has under 80,000 clones, just under 90% seen once. The specimen sequenced was peripheral blood. The receptor set was obtained from a woman at least 80 years old with active COVID-19.

The rearrangement uses TRBV12-3 or TRBV12-4 and TRBJ2-7, with TRBD2 as a possible D gene (6 bases). V lost 6 bases and J lost 6, with 15 bases in between. CDR3 length: 13 amino acids. The CDR3 here is CASSSRREREQYF. The CDR3 DNA is TGTGCCAGCAGCTCTCGGAGGGAACGCGAGCAGTACTTC.

V is TRBV7-2 and J is TRBJ2-3; D ambiguous. V was clipped by 5 bases and J by 0 bases, with 3 bases between them. Germline CDR1 is SGHTA and CDR2 is FQGNSA. The length of the CDR3 is 12 residues. The CDR3 nucleotides are TGTGCCAGCAGCCCGAGCACAGATACGCAGTATTTT. It encodes CASSPSTDTQYF.

The genes are TRBV27 and TRBJ2-7; D is possibly TRBD2 (6 bases). V lost 6 bases and J 4 bases, leaving 19 bases between the germline ends. CDR1 MNHEY and CDR2 SMNVEV come from the germline V gene (reference sequence). The CDR3 length is 15 residues. CDR3 nucleotide sequence: TGTGCCAGCAGCCCCCGATTGGGCGGGACTTACGAGCAGTACTTC. Translation gives CASSPRLGGTYEQYF.

The chain recombines TRBV29-1 with TRBJ2-3, with 9 bases identical to TRBD2. Per the germline V gene, CDR1 is SQVTM and CDR2 is ANQGSEA. Trimming cost V 5 bases and J 6 bases; bases outside gene matches: 6. The CDR3 has 13 residues. The CDR3 coding sequence is TGCAGCGTTCGGCGGGAGGGCGTCGATACGCAGTATTTT. Its protein product is CSVRREGVDTQYF.

The V gene is TRBV18, the J gene TRBJ2-7, with 7 bases matching TRBD1. V lost 3 bases, J lost 6 bases, and 2 bases stayed unmatched. This CDR3 region has 12 residues. Germline CDR1 and CDR2: KGHSH and LQKENI. The CDR3 coding sequence is TGTGCCAGCTCACCGGGACAGTCCGAGCAGTACTTC. It specifies CASSPGQSEQYF.

V is TRBV16 and J is TRBJ1-2; 9 bases fit TRBD1. Looked up from germline, CDR1 is KGHSY and CDR2 is FQNENV. CDR3 length equals 15 residues. The V gene end was trimmed by 4 bases and the J gene end by 6 bases; junction bases not matched to a gene: 9. CDR3: CASSRLTGGANGYTF. The CDR3 nucleotides read TGTGCCAGCAGCCGCCTCACAGGGGGCGCAAATGGCTACACCTTC.

The chain recombines TRBV27 with TRBJ2-1, with D possibly matching TRBD2 (5 bases). The CDR3 extends over 15 amino acids. Trimming stripped 7 bases from V and 7 bases from J, with 20 bases between. Germline CDR1 is MNHEY and CDR2 is SMNVEV (reference sequence). The CDR3 here is CASKSGPPQRNEQFF. The CDR3 bases are TGTGCCAGCAAAAGCGGACCTCCCCAACGGAATGAGCAGTTCTTC.

This rearrangement joins TRBV5-1 to TRBJ1-5; no firm D call. From germline, CDR1 is SGHRS and CDR2 YFSETQ. The CDR3 extends over 14 amino acids. Trimming pared 0 bases from V and 3 bases from J, leaving 7 bases between. The CDR3 sequence: CASSLDGVNQPQHF. The CDR3, as DNA: TGCGCCAGCAGCTTGGACGGAGTCAATCAGCCCCAGCATTTT.

The gene calls are TRBV6-5 and TRBJ2-7; D is undetermined. Germline CDR1 reads MNHEY; CDR2 reads SVGAGI. V lost 5 bases to trimming and J lost 3 bases, with 14 bases between them. The CDR3 has 14 amino acids. The CDR3 reads CASSPWAGSYEQYF. For the CDR3, the DNA is TGTGCCAGCAGTCCCTGGGCAGGAAGCTACGAGCAGTACTTC.

This chain links TRBV9 with TRBJ2-2; 7 bases are shared with TRBD1. V lost 5 bases and J lost 0; bases outside the gene matches: 4. Germline V gene lookup returns CDR1 SGDLS and CDR2 YYNGEE. This CDR3 comprises 15 residues. CDR3 DNA sequence: TGTGCCAGCAGGACAGGGACAGCGAACACCGGGGAGCTGTTTTTT. Encoded protein: CASRTGTANTGELFF. The full variable domain, its missing parts supplied by reference TRBV9 and TRBJ2-2, is DSGVTQTPKHLITATGQRVTLRCSPRSGDLSVYWYQQSLDQGLQFLIQYYNGEERAKGNILERFSAQQFPDLHSELNLSSLELGDSALYFCASRTGTANTGELFFGEGSRLTVL.

The rearrangement joins TRBV18 to TRBJ1-3, with 7 bases aligning to TRBD1. Trimming removed 2 bases from V and 0 bases from J; junction bases left unmatched: 4. The CDR3 loop spans 16 amino acids. Per the germline V gene, CDR1 is KGHSH and CDR2 is LQKENI. CDR3 in DNA: TGTGCCAGCTCACCAGGACAGGTCAACTCTGGAAACACCATATATTTT. Its protein product is CASSPGQVNSGNTIYF.

The chain recombines TRBV10-3 with TRBJ2-1, with D possibly TRBD2 on 5 matching bases. Trimming shortened V by 7 bases and J by 8 bases, and 15 bases separated the two germline ends. The CDR3 has 13 amino acids. Germline CDR1 is ENHRY and CDR2 is SYGVKD. CDR3 region: CAINRRSGDEQFF. CDR3 nucleotide sequence: TGTGCCATCAATAGGAGGAGCGGTGATGAGCAGTTCTTC.

The chain employs TRBV28 and TRBJ1-2; D uncertain. The CDR3 extends over 15 amino acids. The V and J ends lost 3 bases and 2 bases respectively, with 13 bases between them. The germline gives CDR1 MDHEN, CDR2 SYDVKM. The CDR3 DNA reads as TGTGCCAGCAGTTTGAGTACTCCCCCAAACTATGGCTACACCTTC. Amino acids: CASSLSTPPNYGYTF.

The chain carries TRBV28 and TRBJ1-5; D is perhaps TRBD1 (5 bases). The CDR3 extends over 17 amino acids. Germline V gene sequence: CDR1 MDHEN, CDR2 SYDVKM. Between the trimmed V and J ends, which lost 1 base and 0 bases, there was a span of 13 bases. The CDR3 region has the DNA TGTGCCAGCAGTTTATCAGGACAAGCTTATAGCAATCAGCCCCAGCATTTT. This sequence encodes CASSLSGQAYSNQPQHF.

This clone was observed once. The genes are TRBV28 and TRBJ1-3; 7 positions agree with TRBD1. The CDR3 loop spans 16 amino acids. V dropped 7 bases and J dropped 0; count of bases not matched to a gene: 9. Germline values: CDR1 MDHEN, CDR2 SYDVKM. The CDR3 coding sequence is TGTGCCAGCAAACCTTCGGGACAGAGCTCTGGAAACACCATATATTTT. Amino acid sequence: CASKPSGQSSGNTIYF.

The rearrangement links TRBV25-1 to TRBJ2-1; D uncertain. Trimming took 5 bases from V and 7 from J, leaving 6 bases between them. CDR1 is MGHDK and CDR2 is SYGVNS in the germline V gene. The CDR3 loop spans 11 amino acids. In DNA form, the CDR3 reads TGTGCCAGCAGTCCAGGAAATGAGCAGTTCTTC. This translates into CASSPGNEQFF. The full variable domain, in which reference TRBV25-1 and TRBJ2-1 provide the parts outside the CDR3, is EADIYQTPRYLVIGTGKKITLECSQTMGHDKMYWYQQDPGMELHLIHYSYGVNSTEKGDLSSESTVSRIRTEHFPLTLESARPSHTSQYLCASSPGNEQFFGPGTRLTVL.

The genes are TRBV10-3 and TRBJ1-2; TRBD1 might be the D (5 bases). The CDR3 consists of 13 residues. Per germline, CDR1 ENHRY and CDR2 SYGVKD. V was clipped by 4 bases and J by 6 bases, with 12 bases between them. In nucleotides, the CDR3 is TGTGCCATCAGTGGGGGCCAGTCTGATGGCTACACCTTC. Protein sequence: CAISGGQSDGYTF.

The V gene is TRBV18, the J gene TRBJ1-2; 7 bases align to TRBD1. The trim removed 2 bases at V and 4 bases at J, leaving 7 bases unmatched. Germline V lookup: CDR1 KGHSH, CDR2 LQKENI. The CDR3 length is 15 residues. The chain's CDR3 is CASSPEPGTAYGYTF. CDR3 in DNA: TGTGCCAGCTCACCAGAACCGGGGACAGCCTATGGCTACACCTTC.

The chain recombines TRBV2 with TRBJ2-3; possible D gene TRBD2, 6 bases. The V end lost 0 bases, the J end lost 0 bases, and 7 bases lay between the germline ends. CDR1 SNHLY and CDR2 FYNNEI come from the germline V gene. The CDR3 totals 15 residues. The CDR3 bases are TGTGCCAGCAGTGAAGCGGGACTTAGCACAGATACGCAGTATTTT. The encoded protein is CASSEAGLSTDTQYF.

J is TRBJ2-7 and V is TRBV6-5; 10 nucleotides agree with TRBD1. The CDR3 consists of 15 residues. Trimming removed 2 bases from V and 2 bases from J; junction bases left unmatched: 3. Germline V gene lookup returns CDR1 MNHEY and CDR2 SVGAGI. The DNA for the CDR3 is TGTGCCAGCAGTTACCGGGACAGGGGAACCTACGAGCAGTACTTC. It translates to CASSYRDRGTYEQYF.

This chain connects TRBV28 to TRBJ2-7; D is perhaps TRBD2 (5 bases). V was cut by 7 bases and J by 4 bases, with 26 bases left in between. The CDR3 runs 17 residues. Germline values: CDR1 MDHEN, CDR2 SYDVKM. The CDR3 sequence: CASTPYGYDRAGYEQYF. The CDR3 nucleotides are TGTGCCAGCACCCCTTACGGGTATGACCGGGCGGGTTACGAGCAGTACTTC.

The chain couples TRBV6-5 to TRBJ2-3; D may be TRBD2 (6 bases). This CDR3 spans 15 amino acids. V was shortened by 8 bases and J by 2 bases, with 17 bases between the two germline ends. In germline, CDR1 is MNHEY, CDR2 SVGAGI. The CDR3 nucleotides read TGTGCCAGCCTGGCAAGGACTACGCTCACAGATACGCAGTATTTT. Translated: CASLARTTLTDTQYF.

The CDR3 bases are TGTGCCAGCAGCTTCCGAGCATCCCCAGATACGCAGTATTTT. Encoded protein: CASSFRASPDTQYF. The chain uses TRBV9 and TRBJ2-3; D is uncertain. Germline V gene sequence: CDR1 SGDLS, CDR2 YYNGEE. V lost 4 bases and J 4 bases, leaving 13 bases between the germline ends. This CDR3 has 14 residues. The full variable domain, rest sourced from reference TRBV9 and TRBJ2-3, is DSGVTQTPKHLITATGQRVTLRCSPRSGDLSVYWYQQSLDQGLQFLIQYYNGEERAKGNILERFSAQQFPDLHSELNLSSLELGDSALYFCASSFRASPDTQYFGPGTRLTVL.

The chain links TRBV4-3 to TRBJ2-7; possibly TRBD2 for D (6 bases). The CDR3 is made up of 16 amino acids. CDR1 LGHNA and CDR2 YSLEER come from the germline V gene. Trimming removed 0 bases from V and 2 bases from J, with 14 bases in between. The CDR3 here is CASSQDVGGSAYEQYF. The DNA of the CDR3 is TGCGCCAGCAGCCAAGATGTTGGGGGGTCCGCCTACGAGCAGTACTTC.

V usage is TRBV9 and J usage is TRBJ2-3; 11 nucleotides agree with TRBD2. This CDR3 spans 15 amino acids. After removal of 2 bases from V and 3 bases from J, the junction contained 2 bases not matched to a gene. Germline CDR1 and CDR2: SGDLS and YYNGEE. CDR3 DNA sequence: TGTGCCAGCAGCGTTAGCGGGAGGGAGACAGATACGCAGTATTTT. This gives the protein CASSVSGRETDTQYF.

This clone was recorded a few times. The chain couples TRBV2 to TRBJ1-4; a weak D match, TRBD1 (6 bases). The CDR3 loop spans 13 amino acids. Germline assignment: CDR1 SNHLY and CDR2 FYNNEI. Trimming pared 6 bases from V and 8 bases from J, leaving 13 bases between. The DNA of the CDR3 is TGTGCCAGCAGGGGGGCGGGCGGAGAAAAACTGTTTTTT. Encoded protein: CASRGAGGEKLFF.

The chain couples TRBV11-3 to TRBJ2-3; D call uncertain. The V gene lost 0 bases and the J gene lost 3 bases, with 4 bases spanning the gap. The length of the CDR3 is 13 residues. CDR1 is SGHNT, CDR2 YENEEA, per germline. Here the CDR3 reads CASSLELTDTQYF. The CDR3 region has the DNA TGTGCCAGCAGCTTAGAACTGACAGATACGCAGTATTTT.